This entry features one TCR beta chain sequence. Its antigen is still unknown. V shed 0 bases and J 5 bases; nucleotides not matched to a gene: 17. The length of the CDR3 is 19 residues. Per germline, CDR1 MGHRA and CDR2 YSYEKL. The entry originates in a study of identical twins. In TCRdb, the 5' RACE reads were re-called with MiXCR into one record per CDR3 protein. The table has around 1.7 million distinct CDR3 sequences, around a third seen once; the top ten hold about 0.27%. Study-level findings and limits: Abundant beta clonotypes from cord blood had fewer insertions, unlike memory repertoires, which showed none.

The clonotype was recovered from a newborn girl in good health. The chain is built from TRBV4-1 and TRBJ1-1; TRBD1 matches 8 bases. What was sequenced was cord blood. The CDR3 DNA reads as TGCGCCAGCAGCCAAGATGAGGGCAGGGGGCGCCCAGGGAGGACTGAAGCTTTCTTT. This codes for CASSQDEGRGRPGRTEAFF.